These 23 T cell receptor beta chains originate from one sample sequenced in a study of cytomegalovirus exposure and HLA in healthy donors. The PCR made use of 60 Vbeta and 13 Jbeta primers. Measured with immunoSEQ multiplex PCR; TCRdb has only the in-frame clones, and not every one. In total, the table holds some 70,000 clones. Sequenced sample: PBMCs. The receptors here all came from a female donor in good health and CMV-seropositive.

This chain connects TRBV5-5 to TRBJ1-2; TRBD1 aligns across 12 bases. This CDR3 spans 14 amino acids. From germline, CDR1 is SGHKS and CDR2 YYEKEE (reference sequence). The V and J ends lost 10 bases and 8 bases, in that order; junction bases with no gene match: 12. Written as DNA, the CDR3 is TGTGCCGCGGGGACAGGGGGCGCTTTAGGAGGCTACACCTTC. This sequence encodes CAAGTGGALGGYTF.

This chain uses TRBV29-1 with TRBJ1-1; 8 bases match TRBD1. Germline loops: CDR1 SQVTM, CDR2 ANQGSEA. This CDR3 comprises 13 residues. V shed 7 bases, J shed 3 bases, and the junction held 7 bases outside the gene matches. The DNA of the CDR3 is TGCAGCGGGCGAAACAGGGGGTACACTGAAGCTTTCTTT. Protein sequence: CSGRNRGYTEAFF.

A note on this clone: Other DNA sequences in this sample translate to the same CDR3. V usage is TRBV28 and J usage is TRBJ2-7; no clear D. Deletions cut 4 bases from V and 4 bases from J, with 5 bases between. Germline assignment: CDR1 MDHEN and CDR2 SYDVKM. The CDR3 is made up of 11 amino acids. CDR3 DNA sequence: TGTGCCAGCAGTTCCTTATACGAGCAGTACTTC. Translated, it gives CASSSLYEQYF.

The rearrangement joins TRBV19 to TRBJ2-1; 7 bases fit TRBD2. With 5 bases clipped from V and 4 bases from J, the junction kept 11 bases outside the gene matches. This CDR3 contains 16 residues. Germline V CDR1 and CDR2: LNHDA, SQIVND (reference sequence). The CDR3 loop is CASSPKDGSGYNEQFF. Written as DNA, the CDR3 is TGTGCCAGTAGTCCTAAAGATGGTAGCGGGTACAATGAGCAGTTCTTC.

The chain recombines TRBV20-1 with TRBJ2-5; D unclear. V dropped 8 bases and J dropped 9 bases, with 10 bases sitting between them. The CDR3 loop spans 9 amino acids. Germline loops: CDR1 DFQATT, CDR2 SNEGSKA (reference sequence). The CDR3 is CSTRPAQYF. CDR3 sequence (DNA): TGCAGTACTCGTCCGGCCCAGTACTTC.

This chain links TRBV28 with TRBJ2-1; D not certain. V shed 7 bases and J shed 8 bases, with 9 bases lying between them. Looked up from germline, CDR1 is MDHEN and CDR2 is SYDVKM. The CDR3 has 11 residues. The CDR3, as DNA: TGTGCCAGCATGACTGGATATGAGCAGTTCTTC. It encodes CASMTGYEQFF.

The DNA for the CDR3 is TGTGCCAGCCGGGGGGAGTCCTACAATGAGCAGTTCTTC. It codes for CASRGESYNEQFF. The rearrangement uses TRBV6-5 and TRBJ2-1; 7 bases align to TRBD2. The V and J ends lost 8 bases and 1 base, in that order; junction bases with no gene match: 2. The CDR3 contains 13 residues. Looked up from germline, CDR1 is MNHEY and CDR2 is SVGAGI.

This chain joins TRBV7-6 and TRBJ2-7, with 10 nucleotides matching TRBD2. V was pared by 5 bases and J by 3 bases, with 7 bases of the junction left unmatched. Germline V gene lookup returns CDR1 SGHVS and CDR2 FNYEAQ. This CDR3 has 15 residues. This CDR3 reads CASSPKTSGYYEQYF. The CDR3 bases are TGTGCCAGCAGCCCCAAGACTAGCGGGTACTACGAGCAGTACTTC. The full variable domain, completed using reference TRBV7-6 and TRBJ2-7, is GAGVSQSPRYKVTKRGQDVALRCDPISGHVSLYWYRQALGQGPEFLTYFNYEAQQDKSGLPNDRFSAERPEGSISTLTIQRTEQRDSAMYRCASSPKTSGYYEQYFGPGTRLTVT.

The chain couples TRBV28 to TRBJ1-3, with TRBD1 matching 7 bases. The CDR3 runs to 15 residues. V lost 7 bases to trimming and J lost 3 bases; unmatched junction nucleotides: 9. The germline gives CDR1 MDHEN, CDR2 SYDVKM. CDR3 sequence (DNA): TGTGCCAGCAAACCAGGGGGACCGGTTGGAAACACCATATATTTT. It yields the protein CASKPGGPVGNTIYF.

This chain connects TRBV9 to TRBJ2-3, with D perhaps matching TRBD2 (5 bases). The CDR3 covers 14 residues. Germline V lookup: CDR1 SGDLS, CDR2 YYNGEE. Trimming left V 1 base short and J 6 bases short, with 12 bases between. Here the CDR3 DNA reads TGTGCCAGCAGCGTACAGCTAGCTGCGGATACGCAGTATTTT. Translated: CASSVQLAADTQYF.

The chain combines TRBV28 with TRBJ2-7, with 8 bases matching TRBD2. This CDR3 comprises 14 residues. Losses at the gene ends were 6 bases for V and 2 bases for J; bases not matched to a gene: 6. Germline loops: CDR1 MDHEN, CDR2 SYDVKM. The DNA for the CDR3 is TGTGCCAGCAGCTCGACTAGCGTAGCCTACGAGCAGTACTTC. Its translation is CASSSTSVAYEQYF.

The chain employs TRBV19 and TRBJ2-5; 8 nucleotides match TRBD1. The CDR3 consists of 16 residues. The V gene's germline CDR1 is LNHDA and CDR2 SQIVND (reference sequence). V was clipped by 3 bases and J by 4 bases; unmatched bases: 10. The CDR3 protein is CASSIYQGAQGETQYF. The CDR3 region has the DNA TGTGCCAGTAGTATTTATCAGGGGGCGCAGGGAGAGACCCAGTACTTC.

The CDR3 loop is CASSVAQGAGELFF. As DNA, the CDR3 is TGTGCCAGCAGCGTAGCGCAGGGGGCCGGGGAGCTGTTTTTT. This chain links TRBV9 with TRBJ2-2; TRBD1 aligns across 7 bases. There are 14 residues in the CDR3. Germline V gives CDR1 SGDLS, CDR2 YYNGEE. V dropped 0 bases and J dropped 6; count of bases not matched to a gene: 2.

The chain joins TRBV28 to TRBJ2-7; perhaps TRBD1 as D (7 bases). The V and J ends lost 3 bases and 4 bases respectively, with 10 bases between them. Germline CDR1 MDHEN, CDR2 SYDVKM. The CDR3 contains 13 residues. CDR3 coding DNA: TGTGCCAGCAGTTTGACAGGGAGGTACGAGCAGTACTTC. The encoded protein is CASSLTGRYEQYF.

The chain is built from TRBV30 and TRBJ1-1; no definite D call. The CDR3 length is 11 residues. The V gene's germline CDR1 is GTSNPN and CDR2 SVGIG (reference sequence). Trimming pared 5 bases from V and 5 bases from J, leaving 9 bases between. The CDR3 DNA follows: TGTGCCTGGCGCACGGGTACTGAAGCTTTCTTT. It specifies CAWRTGTEAFF.

As to this clone: Other DNA sequences in this specimen translate into the identical CDR3. This chain links TRBV4-3 with TRBJ1-6; D not certain. Between the trimmed V and J ends, which lost 0 bases and 10 bases, there was a span of 16 bases. Germline CDR1 LGHNA, CDR2 YSLEER. CDR3 length equals 16 residues. This CDR3 is CASSQDWRAEGSPLHF. The CDR3 DNA reads TGCGCCAGCAGCCAAGATTGGCGGGCCGAGGGATCACCCCTCCACTTT.

J is TRBJ2-5 and V is TRBV5-6; 9 bases are shared with TRBD2. CDR1 is SGHDT, CDR2 YYEEEE, per germline. The CDR3 runs 13 residues. Trimming at V came to 10 bases and at J to 4 bases, leaving 8 bases not matched to a gene. The CDR3 region has the DNA TGTGCCTCCGGGGCGGGGGGGCGAGAGACCCAGTACTTC. Translating it yields CASGAGGRETQYF.

The J gene is TRBJ1-1, the V gene TRBV28, with TRBD1 matching 8 bases. CDR3 length: 15 amino acids. Germline V CDR1 and CDR2: MDHEN, SYDVKM. The trim removed 1 base at V and 0 bases at J, leaving 1 base unmatched. The CDR3 reads CASSLYRGMNTEAFF. DNA for the CDR3: TGTGCCAGCAGTTTATACAGGGGGATGAACACTGAAGCTTTCTTT.

With respect to this clone: An end of the junction does not agree with germline; a read error may underlie this. This chain links TRBV30 with TRBJ1-1; a possible D gene is TRBD1 (5 bases). The CDR3 contains 13 residues. Per germline, CDR1 GTSNPN and CDR2 SVGIG (reference sequence). CDR3 DNA: TGTGCCTGGAGGGAGGGGCGGGGTACTGAAGCTCTCTTT. Translation: CAWREGRGTEALF.

The chain has TRBV27 and TRBJ1-6, with TRBD1 identical over 8 bases. This CDR3 has 16 amino acids. After removal of 6 bases from V and 7 bases from J, the junction contained 11 bases not matched to a gene. CDR1 MNHEY and CDR2 SMNVEV come from the germline V gene (reference sequence). CDR3 nucleotides: TGTGCCAGCAGCCTTCAGGGGGCAACGCGAAATTCACCCCTCCACTTT. This encodes CASSLQGATRNSPLHF.

The CDR3 spells CASSAAGGSGGYTF. CDR3 coding DNA: TGTGCCAGCAGCGCGGCCGGTGGCTCGGGAGGCTACACCTTC. J is TRBJ1-2 and V is TRBV7-2; D is ambiguous. This CDR3 contains 14 residues. The ends were cut back, 5 bases at V and 8 bases at J, with 18 bases in the middle. From germline, CDR1 is SGHTA and CDR2 FQGNSA.

The V call is TRBV19, the J call TRBJ2-7, with 8 nucleotides matching TRBD2. Germline CDR1 reads LNHDA; CDR2 reads SQIVND (reference sequence). The CDR3 is 19 residues long. The V gene end was trimmed by 3 bases and the J gene end by 1 base; junction bases not matched to a gene: 17. This CDR3 reads CASSISPGLAGLHSYEQYF. In nucleotides, the CDR3 is TGTGCCAGTAGTATCAGCCCGGGGCTAGCGGGTCTTCATTCCTACGAGCAGTACTTC.

The chain is built from TRBV30 and TRBJ2-2, with TRBD2 matching over 8 bases. CDR1 is GTSNPN, CDR2 SVGIG, per germline (reference sequence). J gave up 2 bases and V 1 base, and 9 bases lay outside the gene matches. The CDR3 spans 17 residues. CDR3 sequence (DNA): TGTGCCTGGAGTGGGGTAGGGACTAGACCAAACACCGGGGAGCTGTTTTTT. It codes for CAWSGVGTRPNTGELFF.